This TCR beta chain came from a study of blood T cell repertoires in COVID-19 (dated by TCRdb to about 2020). Turning to the overall study: Samples from collaborators originated in the United States, Italy and Spain and spanned both the acute and convalescent phases of COVID-19. The material from the prospective study consisted of cDNA or gDNA derived from T cells, B-cell-depleted T cells, or PBMCs. Subjects who had been exposed to COVID-19, were actively infected with it, or had recovered from it provided the deeply sampled blood TCRbeta repertoires that made up the dataset. A freely available public database, intended as a resource for researchers studying the immune response to SARS-CoV-2, is where the repertoires were released. The samples were drawn from the first 160 participants of the ongoing ImmuneRACE study and from 1,254 subjects provided by 6 global collaborators. Nearly every sample came with metadata listing a de-identified subject ID, COVID-19 status, age in years and sex. Where HLA class I and class II types were available, the types were taken from metadata supplied by the sample provider, not from assay-based typing. Study-wide conclusions, independent of this receptor: How much clinical and demographic metadata was included differed by source and by participant, and the metadata was provided uncurated.

Germline trimming: 2 bases from V, 0 bases from J; junction bases outside gene matches: 7. The germline V gene provides CDR1 ENHRY and CDR2 SYGVKD. Taken from cysteine to phenylalanine, the CDR3 has 17 residues. Only the CDR3 portion is preserved as DNA: 51 bases, with reading frame beginning at the first base. Whole blood was collected in K2EDTA tubes by collaborating institutions according to the institutions' own protocols. For TCRbeta analysis, collaborators shipped samples in one of three forms: frozen whole blood, isolated PBMCs, or DNA extracted from either of those sample types. The immunoSEQ Assay, a bias-controlled multiplex PCR, was used to amplify TCRbeta CDR3 regions from genomic DNA. In the source study's methods: The number of nucleated cells in each sample was estimated by amplification of reference gene primers within the assay. To quantify the absolute abundance of each unique TCRbeta CDR3 rearrangement, sequence reads were collapsed and filtered. For each sample, productive Simpson clonality was calculated as the square root of Simpson's diversity index across productive rearrangements. TCRdb provides this immuneACCESS table in a form limited to in-frame rearrangements. Some clones are lacking; in checked studies, under half of them reflect an unresolved V gene, and why the rest are absent is not known. V and J calls and clone size come straight from that table; D and trimming were deduced from the DNA. A total of 200,000 to 250,000 clones appear in this sample, 82% of them only once. The top ten clones comprise roughly 4.9% of the sample.

To note about this clone: The antigen it binds to is not known. One base away there is no much larger clone; base qualities are not given.

This chain is built from TRBV10-3 and TRBJ1-5; TRBD1 aligns with 7 central bases. The sample consisted of peripheral blood. The receptor was isolated from a woman aged 80 or over with active or convalescent COVID-19. CDR3 loop: CAISENGQEYSNQPQHF. The sequenced DNA: TGTGCCATCAGTGAGAACGGACAGGAATATAGCAATCAGCCCCAGCATTTT.